What follows are 8 T cell receptor beta chains derived from one specimen sequenced in a study of cytomegalovirus exposure and HLA in healthy donors. Primers for the PCR totalled 60 Vbeta and 13 Jbeta. The table came from immunoSEQ multiplex PCR; TCRdb's copy has only in-frame clones and leaves some out. The sample carries 100,000 to 150,000 clones, around 76% recorded once. Sequences were obtained from PBMCs. The receptor set was obtained from a male donor in good health and CMV-seronegative.

This clone was seen a single time. This chain uses TRBV7-9 with TRBJ2-7, with 9 nucleotides matching TRBD2. The junction had 8 bases not matched to a gene; V was cut back by 8 bases and J by 3 bases. Per germline, CDR1 SEHNR and CDR2 FQNEAQ (reference sequence). The CDR3 length is 14 residues. DNA of the CDR3: TGTGCCAGCTCCCCGCGGGAGGGCCTCTACGAGCAGTACTTC. Residues: CASSPREGLYEQYF.

The chain has TRBV4-3 and TRBJ2-3, with 11 bases that match TRBD1. The germline V gene encodes CDR1 LGHNA and CDR2 YSLEER. This CDR3 region has 18 residues. J gave up 0 bases and V 4 bases, and 9 bases lay outside the gene matches. The CDR3: CASSLLRDRGASTDTQYF. CDR3 coding DNA: TGCGCCAGCAGCCTCCTCCGGGACAGGGGGGCTAGCACAGATACGCAGTATTTT.

The gene calls are TRBV30 and TRBJ1-2; the match to TRBD1 covers 8 bases. Per germline, CDR1 GTSNPN and CDR2 SVGIG (reference sequence). The CDR3 has 14 residues. The J segment lost 4 bases and the V segment lost 3 bases, leaving 7 bases of the junction unmatched. In nucleotides, the CDR3 is TGTGCCTGGAGGGAACAGGGGGACCCCTATGGCTACACCTTC. Protein sequence: CAWREQGDPYGYTF.

This clone was observed a handful of times. The rearrangement uses TRBV10-2 and TRBJ2-3, with D possibly matching TRBD2 (6 bases). The CDR3 covers 16 residues. Germline assignment: CDR1 WSHSY and CDR2 SAAADI. V was pared by 0 bases and J by 4 bases, with 14 bases between. The chain's CDR3 is CASSESSIWEADTQYF. CDR3 coding DNA: TGCGCCAGCAGTGAGTCTAGTATTTGGGAGGCAGATACGCAGTATTTT.

The chain carries TRBV21-1 and TRBJ2-3; the table's D call of TRBD2 was not tested on the DNA. TRBV21-1 is designated a pseudogene. This CDR3 comprises 8 residues. CDR3 loop: CASTWGDF. DNA of the CDR3: TGTGCCAGCACCTGGGGGGATTTT.

This clone has a handful of counts. This rearrangement joins TRBV28 to TRBJ2-5, with 7 bases aligning to TRBD2. The J call may be incorrect, as the DNA end agrees better with TRBJ2-7. The CDR3 covers 15 residues. Germline V lookup: CDR1 MDHEN, CDR2 SYDVKM. CDR3 nucleotides: TGTGCCAGCAGTTTCTTGGGGGGGACCTCCTACGAGCAGTACTTC. Protein product: CASSFLGGTSYEQYF.

The gene calls are TRBV19 and TRBJ2-1; 11 nucleotides match TRBD1. Germline V CDR1 and CDR2: LNHDA, SQIVND (reference sequence). The CDR3 totals 16 residues. V was pared by 3 bases and J by 5 bases, with 6 bases of the junction left unmatched. CDR3 in amino acids: CASSILGQGDHNEQFF. Written as DNA, the CDR3 is TGTGCCAGTAGTATCCTGGGACAGGGGGACCACAATGAGCAGTTCTTC.

This clone has more than one count but fewer than ten. V is TRBV9 and J is TRBJ2-1; 10 positions agree with TRBD2. J was trimmed by 8 bases and V by 2 bases; bases with no gene match: 7. Germline V gives CDR1 SGDLS, CDR2 YYNGEE. The CDR3 is 15 amino acids. In nucleotides, the CDR3 is TGTGCCAGCAGCGTCGGAGCGGGAGGGACGGATGAGCAGTTCTTC. Translating it yields CASSVGAGGTDEQFF.